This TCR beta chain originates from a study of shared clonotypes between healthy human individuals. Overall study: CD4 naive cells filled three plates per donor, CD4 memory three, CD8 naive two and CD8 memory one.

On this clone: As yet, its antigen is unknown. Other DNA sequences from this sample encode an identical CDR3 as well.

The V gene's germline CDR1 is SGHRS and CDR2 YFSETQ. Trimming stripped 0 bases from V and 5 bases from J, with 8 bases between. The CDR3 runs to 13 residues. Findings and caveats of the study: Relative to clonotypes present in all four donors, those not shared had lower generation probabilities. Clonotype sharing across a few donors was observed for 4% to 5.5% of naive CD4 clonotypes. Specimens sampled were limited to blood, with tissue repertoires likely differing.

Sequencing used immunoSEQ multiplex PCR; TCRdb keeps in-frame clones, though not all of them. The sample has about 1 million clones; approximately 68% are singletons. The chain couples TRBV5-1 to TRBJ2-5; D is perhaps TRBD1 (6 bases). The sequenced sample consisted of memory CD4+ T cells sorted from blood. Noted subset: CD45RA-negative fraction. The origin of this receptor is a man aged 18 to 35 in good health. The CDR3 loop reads CASSLGTGETQYF. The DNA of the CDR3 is TGCGCCAGCAGCTTGGGTACAGGGGAGACCCAGTACTTC.